This entry lists 21 T cell receptor beta chains sequenced from one sample in a study of T cells expressing NK-cell markers. Using the 5' RACE reads, TCRdb records one entry per CDR3 protein without DNA. The sample table sets out about 370,000 distinct CDR3 sequences. Sequenced input: blood T cells: a sorted CD56 or NKG2C T cell subset, CD4+ or CD8+ T cells, or bulk PBMC T cells (not recorded which). These receptors all come from a woman aged 45-65 years in good health.

This rearrangement joins TRBV30 to TRBJ2-7; TCRdb returns TRBD2, unconfirmable since there is no DNA. CDR3 length equals 14 residues. CDR1 and CDR2 (germline): GTSNPN, SVGIG (reference sequence). CDR3: CAWNRALISDEQYF.

The chain carries TRBV2 and TRBJ2-1; the TCRdb D gene call, TRBD1, has no DNA to confirm it. Germline V gene sequence: CDR1 SNHLY, CDR2 FYNNEI. The CDR3 sequence is 11 residues long. CDR3 region: CASDPGYEQFF.

The chain joins TRBV12-3 or TRBV12-4 to TRBJ1-2; TCRdb's D gene call, TRBD1, goes unchecked for lack of DNA. This CDR3 region has 13 residues. CDR3 amino acids: CASSTGKSYGYTF.

This chain links TRBV13 with TRBJ1-1; no DNA is available, so the TRBD1 call from TCRdb remains unchecked. Germline loops: CDR1 PRHDT, CDR2 FYEKMQ (reference sequence). CDR3 length equals 14 residues. Here the CDR3 reads CASSLGQGATEAFF. Together with reference TRBV13 and TRBJ1-1, the CDR3 gives the full variable domain: AAGVIQSPRHLIKEKRETATLKCYPIPRHDTVYWYQQGPGQDPQFLISFYEKMQSDKGSIPDRFSAQQFSDYHSELNMSSLELGDSALYFCASSLGQGATEAFFGQGTRLTVV.

The chain has TRBV29-1 and TRBJ2-1. This CDR3 spans 15 amino acids. CDR1 is SQVTM, CDR2 ANQGSEA, per germline. The CDR3 reads CSVEDLQRNNNEQFF.

The V call is TRBV20-1, the J call TRBJ2-5; TCRdb outputs TRBD1, but without DNA this stays unchecked. This CDR3 spans 13 amino acids. CDR1 is DFQATT and CDR2 is SNEGSKA in the germline V gene (reference sequence). CDR3 amino acids: CSAPGREEETQYF.

This chain connects TRBV4-1 to TRBJ1-4; TCRdb calls TRBD1, which cannot be checked without DNA. The CDR3 is 16 residues long. Germline loops: CDR1 MGHRA, CDR2 YSYEKL. The CDR3 loop is CASSQDLGQGNEKLFF.

This chain joins TRBV20-1 and TRBJ2-1. Germline CDR1 reads DFQATT; CDR2 reads SNEGSKA (reference sequence). The CDR3 has 14 residues. The CDR3 here is CSAGTSDSYNEQFF.

The J gene is TRBJ2-2, the V gene TRBV5-1; TCRdb indicates TRBD2, and absent DNA this call remains unverified. Germline lookup yields CDR1 SGHRS and CDR2 YFSETQ. CDR3 size: 17 residues. CDR3 sequence: CASKNPLLSGRPGELFF.

The chain couples TRBV30 to TRBJ1-2. The CDR3 covers 13 residues. Germline V gene sequence: CDR1 GTSNPN, CDR2 SVGIG (reference sequence). The CDR3: CAWSVLGAYGYTF.

The V call is TRBV12-3 or TRBV12-4, the J call TRBJ2-1; with no DNA, the TCRdb D assignment of TRBD1 cannot be verified. The CDR3 is 13 amino acids. CDR3 residues: CASTWDRGNEQFF.

V is TRBV4-1 and J is TRBJ2-5; TCRdb proposes TRBD2, but this gene call is untestable without DNA. Germline-derived CDR1 and CDR2 are MGHRA and YSYEKL. The CDR3 is 14 amino acids. CDR3 in amino acids: CASRKVAGFETQYF.

This chain connects TRBV24-1 to TRBJ1-2; the D gene TCRdb calls, TRBD1, cannot be checked with no DNA. The V gene's germline CDR1 is KGHDR and CDR2 SFDVKD. This CDR3 spans 13 amino acids. CDR3 loop: CATSEGLHYGYTF.

The CDR3 protein is CASSPSGGPNNEQFF. This sequence joins TRBV28 and TRBJ2-1; TCRdb calls TRBD2, which cannot be checked without DNA. From germline, CDR1 is MDHEN and CDR2 SYDVKM. This CDR3 is built from 15 residues.

Here the CDR3 reads CSARVDPADTQYF. The chain links TRBV20-1 to TRBJ2-3; TCRdb lists TRBD1, though no DNA is available to test this call. Germline assignment: CDR1 DFQATT and CDR2 SNEGSKA (reference sequence). This CDR3 is 13 amino acids long.

The chain is built from TRBV5-1 and TRBJ1-3; TCRdb outputs TRBD1, but without DNA this stays unchecked. This CDR3 is 16 amino acids long. Germline V gives CDR1 SGHRS, CDR2 YFSETQ. This CDR3 is CASSSDGGLIGNTIYF. The full variable domain, in which reference TRBV5-1 and TRBJ1-3 provide the parts outside the CDR3, is KAGVTQTPRYLIKTRGQQVTLSCSPISGHRSVSWYQQTPGQGLQFLFEYFSETQRNKGNFPGRFSGRQFSNSRSEMNVSTLELGDSALYLCASSSDGGLIGNTIYFGEGSWLTVV.

The genes are TRBV19 and TRBJ2-2; without DNA, the TCRdb call of TRBD1 cannot be checked. The CDR3 sequence is 15 residues long. CDR1 and CDR2 (germline): LNHDA, SQIVND (reference sequence). The CDR3 loop is CASSIDGPNTGELFF.

J is TRBJ1-2 and V is TRBV20-1; the TCRdb D gene call, TRBD1, has no DNA to confirm it. Germline V lookup: CDR1 DFQATT, CDR2 SNEGSKA (reference sequence). This CDR3 region has 12 residues. CDR3 region: CSARDRGDGYTF.

V is TRBV6-6 and J is TRBJ2-1. CDR1 and CDR2 from the germline V gene are MNHNY and SVGAGI (reference sequence). This CDR3 spans 15 amino acids. CDR3 sequence reads: CASSYSVGLNNEQFF.

This chain connects TRBV10-3 to TRBJ1-2. The germline V gene has CDR1 ENHRY and CDR2 SYGVKD. The CDR3 extends over 13 amino acids. The CDR3: CAIRDTHNYGYTF.

V usage is TRBV20-1 and J usage is TRBJ1-2; TCRdb's D call, TRBD1, is unchecked because there is no DNA. This CDR3 contains 13 residues. The germline gives CDR1 DFQATT, CDR2 SNEGSKA (reference sequence). The CDR3 sequence is CSARDLQGRDYTF.